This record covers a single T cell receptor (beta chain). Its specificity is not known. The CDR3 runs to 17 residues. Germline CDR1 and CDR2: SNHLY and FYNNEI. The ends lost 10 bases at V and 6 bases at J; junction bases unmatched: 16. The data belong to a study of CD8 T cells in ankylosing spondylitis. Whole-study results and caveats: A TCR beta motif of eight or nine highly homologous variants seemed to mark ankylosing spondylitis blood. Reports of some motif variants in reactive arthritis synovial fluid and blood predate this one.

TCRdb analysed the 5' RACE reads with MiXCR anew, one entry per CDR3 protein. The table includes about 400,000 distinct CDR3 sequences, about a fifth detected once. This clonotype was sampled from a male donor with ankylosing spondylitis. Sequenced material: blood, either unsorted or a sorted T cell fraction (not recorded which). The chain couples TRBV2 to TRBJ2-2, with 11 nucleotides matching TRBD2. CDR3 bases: TGTGCCACCCGTGGGGCTAGCGGGAGGACCACATCCGGGGAGCTGTTTTTT. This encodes CATRGASGRTTSGELFF.